These 17 T cell receptor beta chains came from one sample sequenced in a study of early T cells in non-severe SARS-CoV-2 infection. From the 5' RACE reads, TCRdb called clonotypes with MiXCR, one entry per CDR3 protein. The sample lists about 71,000 distinct CDR3 sequences, approximately 15% occurring once. Sequencing was done on a sample of whole blood. The receptors originated from an adult who was a healthcare worker with PCR-confirmed SARS-CoV-2 infection or an uninfected control (not recorded which).

This clonotype was observed a handful of times. The J gene is TRBJ2-7, the V gene TRBV7-9; tentative D call: TRBD1 (6 bases). Germline-derived CDR1 and CDR2 are SEHNR and FQNEAQ (reference sequence). The CDR3 consists of 15 residues. The germline V and J ends were trimmed by 5 bases and 7 bases, with 21 bases remaining between them. The CDR3 DNA follows: TGTGCCAGCAGCCGAATTACGGGACAAATTGATGAGCAGTACTTC. Its protein is CASSRITGQIDEQYF.

This clonotype was counted at least ten times. This chain connects TRBV29-1 to TRBJ2-1; D is perhaps TRBD2 (5 bases). The CDR3 runs 12 residues. Per the germline V gene, CDR1 is SQVTM and CDR2 is ANQGSEA. The ends were cut back, 7 bases at V and 5 bases at J, with 12 bases in the middle. The CDR3 nucleotides are TGCAGCGCCGGTAGCGCAGACAATGAGCAGTTCTTC. This encodes CSAGSADNEQFF.

Ten or more counts support this clonotype. This chain connects TRBV6-6 to TRBJ1-5; D not certain. The V and J ends lost 6 bases and 6 bases respectively, with 15 bases between them. CDR1 MNHNY and CDR2 SVGAGI come from the germline V gene (reference sequence). CDR3 size: 14 residues. The CDR3 nucleotides read TGTGCCAGCAGCCCCGACGGGAAGGGTCAGCCCCAGCATTTT. Protein product: CASSPDGKGQPQHF.

This clonotype showed up just once. V is TRBV28 and J is TRBJ1-1; 7 bases align to TRBD1. V was pared by 6 bases and J by 2 bases, with 9 bases of the junction left unmatched. The length of the CDR3 is 15 residues. Germline-derived CDR1 and CDR2 are MDHEN and SYDVKM. CDR3 sequence reads: CASSPQGTFNTEAFF. The CDR3 bases are TGTGCCAGCAGCCCACAGGGGACCTTTAACACTGAAGCTTTCTTT.

Ten or more counts support this clonotype. The rearrangement links TRBV25-1 to TRBJ1-1; no firm D call. The germline V gene has CDR1 MGHDK and CDR2 SYGVNS. The germline V and J ends were trimmed by 0 bases and 1 base, with 12 bases remaining between them. CDR3 length equals 16 residues. The CDR3 region has the DNA TGTGCCAGCAGTGAATACCCCCTGGTGAAGAACACTGAAGCTTTCTTT. Translating it yields CASSEYPLVKNTEAFF.

This clonotype appeared many times. The chain is built from TRBV29-1 and TRBJ1-1; D might be TRBD1 (5 bases). V dropped 6 bases and J dropped 3 bases, with 11 bases sitting between them. The CDR3 length is 12 residues. Germline V CDR1 and CDR2: SQVTM, ANQGSEA. The CDR3 DNA reads TGCAGCGTCGGGACCGGGGACACTGAAGCTTTCTTT. Protein sequence: CSVGTGDTEAFF.

This clonotype has just a few counts. The chain is built from TRBV5-1 and TRBJ2-5, with D maybe TRBD2 (6 bases). The germline V and J ends were trimmed by 7 bases and 1 base, with 17 bases remaining between them. Germline V gene data show CDR1 as SGHRS and CDR2 as YFSETQ. This CDR3 is built from 15 residues. CDR3 region: CASGPSVSSQETQYF. DNA for the CDR3: TGCGCCAGCGGGCCTAGCGTCTCCTCCCAAGAGACCCAGTACTTC.

This clonotype has a count of ten or more. V gene TRBV11-3 combines with J gene TRBJ2-5; 8 bases match TRBD2. Germline CDR1 is SGHNT and CDR2 is YENEEA. Germline trimming cut 2 bases from V and 5 bases from J; bases unmatched to any gene: 1. The CDR3 totals 13 residues. This chain's CDR3 is CASSLSGGETQYF. CDR3 nucleotide sequence: TGTGCCAGCAGCTTAAGCGGGGGTGAGACCCAGTACTTC.

This clonotype was picked up a small number of times. The chain carries TRBV20-1 and TRBJ2-5; 7 positions agree with TRBD2. CDR3 length equals 14 residues. Germline V lookup: CDR1 DFQATT, CDR2 SNEGSKA (reference sequence). V was pared by 3 bases and J by 0 bases, with 4 bases of the junction left unmatched. In DNA, the CDR3 is TGCAGTGCTAGTTCCGGGGGGTACCAAGAGACCCAGTACTTC. This sequence encodes CSASSGGYQETQYF.

This clonotype was counted many times. The rearrangement links TRBV7-8 to TRBJ2-1; 7 bases map to TRBD1. V was pared by 4 bases and J by 6 bases, with 12 bases of the junction left unmatched. CDR1 is SGHVS, CDR2 FQNEAQ, per germline. The CDR3 loop spans 16 amino acids. In nucleotides, the CDR3 is TGTGCCAGCAGCTATTGGACAGGCATGGAGGTCAATGAGCAGTTCTTC. This gives the protein CASSYWTGMEVNEQFF.

There are a few counts of this clonotype. This CDR3 reads CASSRGLTNGNEQFF. The DNA for the CDR3 is TGTGCCAGCAGCCGGGGACTCACTAATGGGAATGAGCAGTTCTTC. This chain connects TRBV7-3 to TRBJ2-1; TRBD2 is a possible D gene (6 bases). This CDR3 has 15 residues. Germline assignment: CDR1 SGHTA and CDR2 FQGTGA. V lost 5 bases, J lost 7 bases, and 18 bases lay in between.

This clonotype has ten or more counts. The chain combines TRBV7-9 with TRBJ2-7; D remains unclear. Trimming removed 3 bases at V and 2 bases at J, with 5 bases between. The germline V gene has CDR1 SEHNR and CDR2 FQNEAQ (reference sequence). There are 12 residues in the CDR3. CDR3 in amino acids: CASSFRPYEQYF. CDR3 DNA: TGTGCCAGCAGCTTTCGACCCTACGAGCAGTACTTC.

This chain connects TRBV28 to TRBJ2-1; TRBD1 matches at 8 bases. Per germline, CDR1 MDHEN and CDR2 SYDVKM. The length of the CDR3 is 17 residues. The V gene end was trimmed by 4 bases and the J gene end by 7 bases; junction bases not matched to a gene: 15. The CDR3 DNA sequence: TGTGCCAGCAGTTATAACACAGGGGGATCTTGGCGGAATGAGCAGTTCTTC. The encoded protein is CASSYNTGGSWRNEQFF.

This clonotype was found a few times. The rearrangement links TRBV6-5 to TRBJ2-7; D perhaps matches TRBD2 (6 bases). V was trimmed by 0 bases and J by 1 base, leaving 16 bases between them. CDR3 length: 17 residues. CDR1 and CDR2 from the germline V gene are MNHEY and SVGAGI. The CDR3: CASSYSGGGLGSYEQYF. CDR3 bases: TGTGCCAGCAGTTACTCCGGGGGAGGCCTCGGGTCCTACGAGCAGTACTTC.

This clonotype was seen a handful of times. The chain carries TRBV29-1 and TRBJ1-3; 8 bases map to TRBD1. The CDR3 is 16 residues long. The V segment lost 3 bases and the J segment 0 bases; nucleotides outside the gene matches: 7. Germline CDR1 and CDR2: SQVTM and ANQGSEA. DNA for the CDR3: TGCAGCGTTGAGAGTGGACAGGGAAGCTCTGGAAACACCATATATTTT. Amino acid sequence: CSVESGQGSSGNTIYF.

Note on this clonotype: Germline and junction disagree at one end, which may indicate a read error. The CDR3 here is CSTIPRGDEQFF. As DNA, the CDR3 is TGTAGCACAATCCCCAGGGGAGATGAGCAGTTCTTC. The rearrangement uses TRBV29-1 and TRBJ2-1; the D gene is possibly TRBD1 (6 bases). The V gene's germline CDR1 is SQVTM and CDR2 ANQGSEA. The CDR3 length is 12 residues.

The table lists this clonotype with a few counts. V gene TRBV7-8 combines with J gene TRBJ2-5; TRBD1 might be the D (5 bases). In germline, CDR1 is SGHVS, CDR2 FQNEAQ. The ends were cut back, 5 bases at V and 1 base at J, with 11 bases in the middle. There are 14 residues in the CDR3. This CDR3 reads CASSADRLQETQYF. For the CDR3, the DNA is TGTGCCAGCAGCGCCGACAGACTCCAAGAGACCCAGTACTTC.